What follows are 6 T cell receptor beta chains derived from one specimen sequenced in a study of blood T cells in healthy people across ages. With a J-beta primer mix and a sample-barcoded 5' primer, a second PCR ran 7 to 11 cycles. TCRdb ran MiXCR on the 5' RACE reads and lists one entry per CDR3 protein. The repertoire has approximately 1.5 million distinct CDR3 sequences, around 35% of them found once; the top ten carry approximately 11%. The source material was blood. The receptors stem from a woman aged 25 to 45 in good health.

The chain carries TRBV5-1 and TRBJ2-1, with 10 bases that match TRBD2. V dropped 0 bases and J dropped 6; count of bases not matched to a gene: 3. CDR3 size: 15 residues. Germline V gene sequence: CDR1 SGHRS, CDR2 YFSETQ. The CDR3 coding sequence is TGCGCCAGCAGCTTGGTCGCTAGCGGGAGCAATGAGCAGTTCTTC. Protein: CASSLVASGSNEQFF.

This clonotype showed up just a few times. The rearrangement joins TRBV3-1 to TRBJ2-7, with D unclear. Trimming pared 1 base from V and 0 bases from J, leaving 10 bases between. The CDR3 loop spans 15 amino acids. Germline V gives CDR1 LGHDT, CDR2 YNNKEL (reference sequence). The CDR3 protein is CASSQAVISSYEQYF. CDR3 nucleotide sequence: TGTGCCAGCAGCCAAGCCGTGATAAGCTCCTACGAGCAGTACTTC.

This clonotype has only a few counts. The chain carries TRBV7-8 and TRBJ2-3; D gene unclear. Germline V gene sequence: CDR1 SGHVS, CDR2 FQNEAQ. The CDR3 runs to 13 residues. V lost 2 bases, J lost 14 bases, and 17 bases lay in between. The CDR3 DNA follows: TGTGCCAGCAGCTTATTGGGTGGGGATCAGCCGTATTTT. Protein sequence: CASSLLGGDQPYF.

The chain carries TRBV3-1 and TRBJ2-3, with 9 bases identical to TRBD2. Germline CDR1 reads LGHDT; CDR2 reads YNNKEL (reference sequence). CDR3 length: 15 amino acids. The V gene end was trimmed by 6 bases and the J gene end by 3 bases; junction bases not matched to a gene: 7. The CDR3, as DNA: TGTGCCAGCAGAAAAGCGGGAGGAAAGACAGATACGCAGTATTTT. It is translated as CASRKAGGKTDTQYF.

This clonotype appeared a few times. This chain uses TRBV20-1 with TRBJ2-1; TRBD2 aligns across 8 bases. CDR1 is DFQATT and CDR2 is SNEGSKA in the germline V gene (reference sequence). J was trimmed by 10 bases and V by 0 bases; bases with no gene match: 17. The CDR3 length is 17 residues. This CDR3 reads CSARDSVPSGPRGEQFF. The CDR3 region has the DNA TGCAGTGCTAGAGATAGTGTGCCTAGCGGGCCACGGGGCGAGCAGTTCTTC.

The chain carries TRBV9 and TRBJ2-7, with D tentatively TRBD1 or TRBD2 (5 bases each). Germline V gene lookup returns CDR1 SGDLS and CDR2 YYNGEE. The CDR3 consists of 15 residues. V was pared by 1 base and J by 4 bases, with 15 bases between. CDR3: CASSVSEGSLYEQYF. CDR3 DNA sequence: TGTGCCAGCAGCGTAAGTGAGGGGTCGTTGTACGAGCAGTACTTC.